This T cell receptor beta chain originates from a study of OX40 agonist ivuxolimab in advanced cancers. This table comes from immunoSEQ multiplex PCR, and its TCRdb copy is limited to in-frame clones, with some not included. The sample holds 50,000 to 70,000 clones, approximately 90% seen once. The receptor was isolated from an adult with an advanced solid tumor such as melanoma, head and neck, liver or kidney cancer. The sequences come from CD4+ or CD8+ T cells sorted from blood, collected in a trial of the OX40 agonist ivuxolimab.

The CDR3 reads CASSLWGGDNEQFF. The CDR3 DNA follows: TGCGCCAGCAGCTTGTGGGGAGGGGACAATGAGCAGTTCTTC. The rearrangement links TRBV5-1 to TRBJ2-1; 7 bases map to TRBD2. The CDR3 covers 14 residues. Germline CDR1 reads SGHRS; CDR2 reads YFSETQ. The V and J ends lost 1 base and 5 bases, in that order; junction bases with no gene match: 3.